These T cell receptor beta chains were read from a single sample in a study of vaccination and CD4 T cells after COVID-19. For these TCRs, the target antigens are not known. MiXCR was run by TCRdb on the PCR reads, yielding one entry per CDR3 protein. The repertoire consists of 9,500 to 15,000 distinct CDR3 sequences, with 55% to 65% occurring once and the leading ten covering approximately 8%. Sequencing input: CD4+ T cells from blood, cultured in vitro. All receptors come from a human donor who had recovered from COVID-19. Both conserved end residues are part of each CDR3. Fields, in order: V gene, J gene, D gene, CDR3 length, clone size, CDR3 DNA, CDR3 protein. D genes are given only for firm matches. Clone size is not always given. Where it is, it says once, few, many or a class for expanded clones.

V: TRBV20-1; J: TRBJ1-2; D: TRBD1; length: 14; size: few; DNA: TGCAGTGCTCGGACCTCAGGGGGAAAGGATGGCTACACCTTC; CDR3: CSARTSGGKDGYTF
V: TRBV14; J: TRBJ2-7; D: NA; length: 13; size: few; DNA: TGTGCCAGCAGCCATCTTAATGTCGACGAGCAGTACTTC; CDR3: CASSHLNVDEQYF
V: TRBV28; J: TRBJ1-4; D: NA; length: 13; size: NA; DNA: TGTGCCAGCAGTTTAGGCAGTAATGAAAAACTGTTTTTT; CDR3: CASSLGSNEKLFF
V: TRBV15; J: TRBJ2-2; D: TRBD1; length: 14; size: once; DNA: TGTGCCACCAGCAGAGGGACAGGGACCGGGGAGCTGTTTTTT; CDR3: CATSRGTGTGELFF
V: TRBV24-1; J: TRBJ2-5; D: NA; length: 11; size: few; DNA: TGTGCCACCAGTCAAGGGGAGACCCAGTACTTC; CDR3: CATSQGETQYF
V: TRBV7-8; J: TRBJ2-1; D: TRBD2; length: 16; size: NA; DNA: TGTGCCAGCAGCAACCCGCAGGCTAGCGGTTACAATGAGCAGTTCTTC; CDR3: CASSNPQASGYNEQFF
V: TRBV28; J: TRBJ2-2; D: NA; length: 15; size: NA; DNA: TGTGCCAGCACAGGCAGGGGTTCGAACACCGGGGAGCTGTTTTTT; CDR3: CASTGRGSNTGELFF
V: TRBV7-2; J: TRBJ2-1; D: TRBD2; length: 19; size: NA; DNA: TGTGCCAGCAGCTTAGACCGTTGGCTAGCGGGCGACTCCTACAATGAGCAGTTCTTC; CDR3: CASSLDRWLAGDSYNEQFF
V: TRBV2; J: TRBJ2-5; D: NA; length: 15; size: NA; DNA: TGTGCCAGCAGTGAATCCCGAGGGCGGGGAGAGACCCAGTACTTC; CDR3: CASSESRGRGETQYF
V: TRBV29-1; J: TRBJ1-1; D: NA; length: 16; size: NA; DNA: TGCAGCGTTGTTGGGTGGGCGGGCCTTGGGAACACTGAAGCTTTCTTT; CDR3: CSVVGWAGLGNTEAFF
V: TRBV28; J: TRBJ1-3; D: TRBD1; length: 15; size: once; DNA: TGTGCCAGCAGATCCCGGGACAGCTCTGGAAACACCATATATTTT; CDR3: CASRSRDSSGNTIYF
V: TRBV14; J: TRBJ1-3; D: NA; length: 15; size: few; DNA: TGTGCCAGCAGCTCGGGACACCGGACTGGAAACACCATATATTTT; CDR3: CASSSGHRTGNTIYF
V: TRBV5-1; J: TRBJ2-7; D: TRBD2; length: 15; size: NA; DNA: TGCGCCAGCAGCCCTACGGGACTAGCTGCCTACGAGCAGTACTTC; CDR3: CASSPTGLAAYEQYF
V: TRBV20-1; J: TRBJ2-3; D: NA; length: 13; size: NA; DNA: TGCAGTGCTAGGGTGGGGGGAACAGATACGCAGTATTTT; CDR3: CSARVGGTDTQYF
V: TRBV20-1; J: TRBJ2-1; D: NA; length: 13; size: NA; DNA: TGCAGTGCTTCTCGGACCATATACAATGAGCAGTTCTTC; CDR3: CSASRTIYNEQFF
V: TRBV25-1; J: TRBJ2-2; D: TRBD2; length: 15; size: NA; DNA: TGTGCCAGCACCCGCGGGGGGGCCCCCACCGGGGAGCTGTTTTTT; CDR3: CASTRGGAPTGELFF
V: TRBV6-2/TRBV6-3; J: TRBJ1-1; D: NA; length: 16; size: NA; DNA: TGTGCCAGCAGTTACTCGAATTCCGGGGGATGGACTGAAGCTTTCTTT; CDR3: CASSYSNSGGWTEAFF
V: TRBV6-1; J: TRBJ1-6; D: NA; length: 18; size: NA; DNA: TGTGCCAGCAGTGAATTTGTGGCGAGGGGCTCCTATAATTCACCCCTCCACTTT; CDR3: CASSEFVARGSYNSPLHF
V: TRBV30; J: TRBJ2-1; D: NA; length: 15; size: NA; DNA: TGTGCCTGGAGTGTCGGCCTAAGCTCCTACAATGAGCAGTTCTTC; CDR3: CAWSVGLSSYNEQFF
V: TRBV19; J: TRBJ1-2; D: NA; length: 12; size: few; DNA: TGTGCCAGTAGCTTAGGGGTGGATGGCTACACCTTC; CDR3: CASSLGVDGYTF
V: TRBV11-2; J: TRBJ2-2; D: NA; length: 19; size: NA; DNA: TGTGCCAGCAGCCACCACGGGCGGAGTAGGCCAATAAACACCGGGGAGCTGTTTTTT; CDR3: CASSHHGRSRPINTGELFF
V: TRBV29-1; J: TRBJ2-3; D: NA; length: 15; size: NA; DNA: TGCAGCGTTGAATTTCTAACACTGAACACAGATACGCAGTATTTT; CDR3: CSVEFLTLNTDTQYF
V: TRBV15; J: TRBJ2-1; D: TRBD2; length: 14; size: NA; DNA: TGTGCCACCAGCAGAGAGCGGGAGGCCAATGAGCAGTTCTTC; CDR3: CATSREREANEQFF
V: TRBV6-1; J: TRBJ2-5; D: TRBD1; length: 13; size: NA; DNA: TGTGCCAGCAGGACGACAGGGGACGGGACCCAGTACTTC; CDR3: CASRTTGDGTQYF
V: TRBV20-1; J: TRBJ2-3; D: NA; length: 14; size: NA; DNA: TGCAGTGCTAGAGAAGGGGGACGCACAGATACGCAGTATTTT; CDR3: CSAREGGRTDTQYF
V: TRBV4-2; J: TRBJ2-1; D: NA; length: 12; size: NA; DNA: TGTGCCAGCAGCCTAGGGGGGAATGGGCAGTTCTTC; CDR3: CASSLGGNGQFF
V: TRBV7-3; J: TRBJ2-5; D: NA; length: 13; size: NA; DNA: TGTGCCAGCAGCTTCGGACAGAAAGAGACCCAGTACTTC; CDR3: CASSFGQKETQYF
V: TRBV19; J: TRBJ1-5; D: NA; length: 14; size: NA; DNA: TGTGCCAGTAGTATGATCCAGGCTAATCAGCCCCAGCATTTT; CDR3: CASSMIQANQPQHF
V: TRBV15; J: TRBJ2-4; D: NA; length: 16; size: NA; DNA: TGTGCCACCAGCAGATTTCGAGCCCTAGCCAAAAACATTCAGTACTTC; CDR3: CATSRFRALAKNIQYF
V: TRBV5-1; J: TRBJ1-6; D: TRBD1; length: 15; size: NA; DNA: TGCGCCAGCAGCCCCACAGGGGTGCATAATTCACCCCTCCACTTT; CDR3: CASSPTGVHNSPLHF
V: TRBV5-1; J: TRBJ2-3; D: TRBD2; length: 16; size: NA; DNA: TGCGCCAGCAGTGCTAGCGGGAGTTCCGGGACAGATACGCAGTATTTT; CDR3: CASSASGSSGTDTQYF
V: TRBV27; J: TRBJ2-2; D: TRBD1; length: 18; size: NA; DNA: TGTGCCAGCAGTAGACTACCGGGACAGGGGGCCGTGGCCGGGGAGCTGTTTTTT; CDR3: CASSRLPGQGAVAGELFF
V: TRBV2; J: TRBJ2-3; D: NA; length: 13; size: few; DNA: TGTGCCAGCAACCCTCCCTTCACAGATACGCAGTATTTT; CDR3: CASNPPFTDTQYF
V: TRBV24-1; J: TRBJ2-3; D: TRBD1; length: 17; size: NA; DNA: TGTGCCACCAGTGATCCCGGGACAGGGTGGGGCACAGATACGCAGTATTTT; CDR3: CATSDPGTGWGTDTQYF
V: TRBV7-9; J: TRBJ2-7; D: NA; length: 11; size: medium-sized; DNA: TGTGCCAGCAGCTTACTCACTGAGCAGTACTTC; CDR3: CASSLLTEQYF
V: TRBV19; J: TRBJ1-5; D: NA; length: 16; size: few; DNA: TGTGCCAGTAGCGCGGGGGGTTCGGTGGGGTCTCAGCCCCAGCATTTT; CDR3: CASSAGGSVGSQPQHF
V: TRBV30; J: TRBJ2-3; D: TRBD1; length: 14; size: NA; DNA: TGTGCCTGGAGTCTTGGGACAGCTCGGGATACGCAGTATTTT; CDR3: CAWSLGTARDTQYF
V: TRBV30; J: TRBJ1-6; D: TRBD1; length: 15; size: NA; DNA: TGTGCCTGGAAGGAAAAAGGGGGCGCGTATTCACCCCTCCACTTT; CDR3: CAWKEKGGAYSPLHF
V: TRBV7-8; J: TRBJ1-3; D: NA; length: 17; size: NA; DNA: TGTGCCAGCAGCTTAGATCTCCAGGAACGCTCTGGAAACACCATATATTTT; CDR3: CASSLDLQERSGNTIYF
V: TRBV7-2; J: TRBJ2-2; D: NA; length: 13; size: few; DNA: TGTGCCAGCAGCCCACGGAACACCGGGGAGCTGTTTTTT; CDR3: CASSPRNTGELFF
V: TRBV15; J: TRBJ2-2; D: TRBD2; length: 18; size: NA; DNA: TGTGCCACCAGCAGAGTACCGGGAGGGCCGGGAGGCACCGGGGAGCTGTTTTTT; CDR3: CATSRVPGGPGGTGELFF
V: TRBV30; J: TRBJ2-3; D: NA; length: 13; size: medium-sized; DNA: TGTGCCTGGAGTTGGCGAACGAGAGATACGCAGTATTTT; CDR3: CAWSWRTRDTQYF
V: TRBV28; J: TRBJ1-5; D: NA; length: 13; size: NA; DNA: TGTGCCAGCAGTTTCAGTCATGATCAGCCCCAGCATTTT; CDR3: CASSFSHDQPQHF
V: TRBV20-1; J: TRBJ2-3; D: NA; length: 13; size: NA; DNA: TGCAGGTGTTCAGCACTTCGCACAGATACGCAGTATTTT; CDR3: CRCSALRTDTQYF
V: TRBV6-1; J: TRBJ2-7; D: TRBD2; length: 15; size: NA; DNA: TGTGCCAGCAGGGCGGGGGGCCTAGCCCAGGGAACCCAGTACTTC; CDR3: CASRAGGLAQGTQYF
V: TRBV2; J: TRBJ2-3; D: TRBD2; length: 15; size: NA; DNA: TGTGCCAGCAGTGAAGCCCGAACTAGCGGGAGGGCGCAGTATTTT; CDR3: CASSEARTSGRAQYF
V: TRBV18; J: TRBJ2-5; D: TRBD1; length: 12; size: NA; DNA: TGTGCCAGCTCACCGTCAGACAGGGCCCAGTACTTC; CDR3: CASSPSDRAQYF
V: TRBV7-2; J: TRBJ1-2; D: NA; length: 16; size: NA; DNA: TGTGCCAGCAGCTTAGTCGGGGGGGGGCTTAACTATGGCTACACCTTC; CDR3: CASSLVGGGLNYGYTF
V: TRBV2; J: TRBJ2-3; D: NA; length: 13; size: once; DNA: TGTGCCAGCAGTGATTTAATACCGGATACGCAGTATTTT; CDR3: CASSDLIPDTQYF
V: TRBV28; J: TRBJ2-2; D: NA; length: 13; size: NA; DNA: TGTGCCACCAACAGGGCACACACCGGGGAGCTGTTTTTT; CDR3: CATNRAHTGELFF
V: TRBV14; J: TRBJ1-2; D: TRBD1; length: 13; size: NA; DNA: TGTGCCAGCAGCCCACAGGGGTCGCATGGCTACACCTTC; CDR3: CASSPQGSHGYTF
V: TRBV2; J: TRBJ1-1; D: NA; length: 13; size: NA; DNA: TGTGCCAGCGTGGGGGAAGCGAACACTGAAGCTTTCTTT; CDR3: CASVGEANTEAFF
V: TRBV30; J: TRBJ1-5; D: NA; length: 13; size: few; DNA: TGTGCCTGGAGTGTCGGCCTCGGAGGGCCCCAGCATTTT; CDR3: CAWSVGLGGPQHF
V: TRBV28; J: TRBJ1-2; D: TRBD1; length: 15; size: NA; DNA: TGTGCCAGCAGTTCGGCGACAGGGGGCTTATATGGCTACACCTTC; CDR3: CASSSATGGLYGYTF
V: TRBV19; J: TRBJ2-3; D: TRBD2; length: 17; size: NA; DNA: TGTGCCAGTAGTATACCCTCAGCGGGGGGGGGCACAGATACGCAGTATTTT; CDR3: CASSIPSAGGGTDTQYF
V: TRBV7-9; J: TRBJ1-2; D: NA; length: 12; size: NA; DNA: TGTGCCAGCAGCCGAGACAACTATGGCTACACCTTC; CDR3: CASSRDNYGYTF
V: TRBV9; J: TRBJ1-2; D: TRBD1; length: 16; size: NA; DNA: TGTGCCAGCAGCGCGCCCTTACAGGGGGCGGGGTATGGCTACACCTTC; CDR3: CASSAPLQGAGYGYTF
V: TRBV6-2/TRBV6-3; J: TRBJ2-5; D: NA; length: 11; size: NA; DNA: TGTGCCAGCAGTTTTGAAGAGACCCAGTACTTC; CDR3: CASSFEETQYF